This TCR beta chain was retrieved from a study of control samples from healthy donors and cancer patients. TCRdb's table, derived via immunoSEQ multiplex PCR, lists solely in-frame clones and lacks some. There are over 85,000 clones in the sample; approximately 90% occur only once, and roughly 4% lies in the top ten. This clone was recorded only once. The source material was PBMCs. The source is an older woman with lung cancer.

The CDR3 here is CASSPPRAAWTGNTIYF. The DNA for the CDR3 is TGTGCCAGCAGCCCCCCACGGGCGGCCTGGACTGGAAACACCATATATTTT. V and J are TRBV13 and TRBJ1-3; D not certain. V was clipped by 5 bases and J by 2 bases, with 19 bases between them. The CDR3 totals 17 residues. Germline loops: CDR1 PRHDT, CDR2 FYEKMQ (reference sequence).